Shown below are 17 T cell receptor beta chains from a single sample sequenced in a study of T cell repertoires in cytomegalovirus infection. Each CDR3 protein is one row after TCRdb ran MiXCR on the reads. The sample comprises 200,000 to 250,000 distinct CDR3 sequences, roughly 22% of which are singletons, and roughly 18% rests with the top ten. What was sequenced was CD8+ T cells from PBMCs. All receptors derive from a human donor in good health (CMV status not recorded). Some clones in this sample may be carry-over from other donors' samples.

CDR3 in amino acids: CSATDRASGPLEQYF. DNA for the CDR3: TGCAGTGCTACAGATCGAGCTAGCGGACCCCTGGAGCAGTACTTC. The rearrangement uses TRBV20-1 and TRBJ2-7, with 7 bases identical to TRBD2. The CDR3 consists of 15 residues. Germline CDR1 and CDR2: DFQATT and SNEGSKA (reference sequence). With V trimmed by 4 bases and J by 7 bases, 16 bases remained unmatched.

This clonotype was seen once. The rearrangement links TRBV4-1 to TRBJ1-6, with D hard to call. V lost 0 bases to trimming and J lost 6 bases, with 6 bases between them. The germline CDR1 and CDR2 sequences are MGHRA and YSYEKL. The CDR3 contains 14 residues. The CDR3, as DNA: TGCGCCAGCAGCCAAGAACCGGTTAATTCACCCCTCCACTTT. This gives the protein CASSQEPVNSPLHF.

The gene calls are TRBV29-1 and TRBJ1-2; no definite D call. The CDR3 extends over 13 amino acids. Trimming stripped 2 bases from V and 3 bases from J, with 10 bases between. Germline V gene sequence: CDR1 SQVTM, CDR2 ANQGSEA. The CDR3 sequence is CSVETAGHYGYTF. For the CDR3, the DNA is TGCAGCGTTGAAACGGCAGGTCACTATGGCTACACCTTC.

This clonotype was recorded at least ten times. This sequence joins TRBV2 and TRBJ2-5; 9 nucleotides agree with TRBD1. Germline loops: CDR1 SNHLY, CDR2 FYNNEI. This CDR3 region has 15 residues. The junction had 9 bases not matched to a gene; V was cut back by 6 bases and J by 4 bases. CDR3 nucleotides: TGTGCCAGCAGCCCGCTGACAGGGGGGGGAGAGACCCAGTACTTC. Its translation: CASSPLTGGGETQYF. Together with reference TRBV2 and TRBJ2-5, the CDR3 gives the full variable domain: EPEVTQTPSHQVTQMGQEVILRCVPISNHLYFYWYRQILGQKVEFLVSFYNNEISEKSEIFDDQFSVERPDGSNFTLKIRSTKLEDSAMYFCASSPLTGGGETQYFGPGTRLLVL.

This clonotype was counted at least ten times. The CDR3 is CASSPRGSGGAPEQFF. The CDR3 DNA sequence: TGTGCCAGCAGTCCCCGGGGGAGCGGGGGGGCACCTGAGCAGTTCTTC. This sequence joins TRBV6-6 and TRBJ2-1; 10 positions agree with TRBD2. Germline V lookup: CDR1 MNHNY, CDR2 SVGAGI (reference sequence). The J segment lost 9 bases and the V segment lost 5 bases, leaving 13 bases of the junction unmatched. The CDR3 loop spans 16 amino acids.

This clonotype was detected only a few times. The chain links TRBV14 to TRBJ1-5; the D is unclear. V lost 0 bases, J lost 5 bases, and 5 bases lay in between. CDR3 length: 13 amino acids. Germline V gives CDR1 SGHDN, CDR2 FVKESK. CDR3 in DNA: TGTGCCAGCAGCCAAGATTGGGATCAGCCCCAGCATTTT. It specifies CASSQDWDQPQHF.

The chain links TRBV19 to TRBJ1-1; no clear D. V lost 7 bases and J lost 5, with 14 bases in between. CDR1 LNHDA and CDR2 SQIVND come from the germline V gene (reference sequence). The CDR3 runs 13 residues. CDR3: CASTLSGVTEAFF. CDR3 in DNA: TGTGCCAGTACCCTAAGCGGGGTAACTGAAGCTTTCTTT.

The V gene is TRBV3-1, the J gene TRBJ2-1, with 9 bases matching TRBD2. After removal of 0 bases from V and 0 bases from J, the junction contained 9 bases not matched to a gene. The CDR3 runs to 19 residues. The germline gives CDR1 LGHDT, CDR2 YNNKEL (reference sequence). The CDR3 reads CASSQDFAGGAVSYNEQFF. The CDR3 region has the DNA TGTGCCAGCAGCCAAGATTTCGCGGGGGGGGCCGTCTCCTACAATGAGCAGTTCTTC.

The chain uses TRBV12-3 or TRBV12-4 and TRBJ2-1, with D possibly TRBD2 on 5 matching bases. The V end lost 2 bases, the J end lost 2 bases, and 10 bases lay between the germline ends. The CDR3 runs to 15 residues. The CDR3 here is CASSLSGYPYNEQFF. In DNA form, the CDR3 reads TGTGCCAGCAGTTTATCGGGGTACCCCTACAATGAGCAGTTCTTC.

The chain has TRBV6-4 and TRBJ1-1; possibly TRBD1 for D (5 bases). There are 15 residues in the CDR3. V lost 0 bases and J 0 bases, leaving 8 bases between the germline ends. Germline CDR1 is MRHNA and CDR2 is SNTAGT. The CDR3 region has the DNA TGTGCCAGCAGTGACTCTCCAGGGATGAACACTGAAGCTTTCTTT. Its translation: CASSDSPGMNTEAFF.

This clonotype was detected ten times or more. V and J are TRBV7-9 and TRBJ1-1, with D uncertain. The length of the CDR3 is 15 residues. From germline, CDR1 is SEHNR and CDR2 FQNEAQ (reference sequence). V lost 5 bases and J lost 5, with 18 bases in between. The DNA for the CDR3 is TGTGCCAGCAGCCCGATTTGGCAGGCGGGGACTGAAGCTTTCTTT. Encoded protein: CASSPIWQAGTEAFF.

Many counts were recorded for this clonotype. J is TRBJ2-7 and V is TRBV15; 8 bases align to TRBD1. Germline V gives CDR1 LNHNV, CDR2 YYDKDF (reference sequence). The CDR3 extends over 16 amino acids. The V gene end was trimmed by 3 bases and the J gene end by 0 bases; junction bases not matched to a gene: 7. CDR3 sequence reads: CATSSPGTGHSYEQYF. The CDR3 DNA reads TGTGCCACCAGCAGTCCTGGGACAGGCCACTCCTACGAGCAGTACTTC.

This clonotype was found many times. The chain couples TRBV20-1 to TRBJ1-4, with unresolved D. Germline V gene data show CDR1 as DFQATT and CDR2 as SNEGSKA (reference sequence). There are 13 residues in the CDR3. Trimming removed 1 base from V and 7 bases from J, with 10 bases in between. In nucleotides, the CDR3 is TGCAGTGCTAGAGTGCCGAGTGGTGAAAAACTGTTTTTT. It is translated as CSARVPSGEKLFF.

This clonotype was counted between two and nine times. The V call is TRBV20-1, the J call TRBJ2-1; D may correspond to TRBD1 or TRBD2 (6 bases each). CDR3 size: 14 residues. Germline V CDR1 and CDR2: DFQATT, SNEGSKA (reference sequence). Deletions cut 4 bases from V and 4 bases from J, with 14 bases between. The CDR3 DNA reads TGCAGTGCTATCCGGGGGCACCTTTACAATGAGCAGTTCTTC. Protein product: CSAIRGHLYNEQFF.

The rearrangement uses TRBV4-1 and TRBJ2-1, with D perhaps matching TRBD1 or TRBD2 (5 bases each). The V end was cut by 4 bases, the J end by 5 bases, with 6 bases between. This CDR3 contains 12 residues. Germline-derived CDR1 and CDR2 are MGHRA and YSYEKL. The CDR3 here is CASSRGNNEQFF. In DNA, the CDR3 is TGCGCCAGCAGCCGGGGGAACAATGAGCAGTTCTTC.

This rearrangement joins TRBV6-5 to TRBJ2-2; no firm D call. V lost 0 bases to trimming and J lost 7 bases, with 3 bases between them. Per the germline V gene, CDR1 is MNHEY and CDR2 is SVGAGI. The CDR3 runs 12 residues. The CDR3 region is CASSYSIGELFF. The CDR3 DNA reads TGTGCCAGCAGTTACTCGATCGGGGAGCTGTTTTTT.

In this sample, this clonotype turned up once. The V call is TRBV2, the J call TRBJ1-6; D ambiguous. CDR3 length equals 13 residues. The V end was cut by 3 bases, the J end by 7 bases, with 7 bases between. Germline V gene lookup returns CDR1 SNHLY and CDR2 FYNNEI. CDR3: CASSDEGNSPLHF. CDR3 in DNA: TGTGCCAGCAGTGATGAAGGGAATTCACCCCTCCACTTT.